This is a list of T cell receptor beta chains from one sample in a study of identical twins. TCRdb reprocessed the 5' RACE reads via MiXCR and lists one record per CDR3 protein. Among nearly 900,000 distinct CDR3 sequences, more than 9% were seen once, and the ten largest hold around 1.5%. This sample also belongs to another study, concerning yellow fever vaccine responses in identical twins.

The specimen sequenced was PBMCs. The receptors come from a young woman in good health. CDR3s include the opening cysteine and the closing phenylalanine or tryptophan.

J gene: TRBJ1-3; V gene: TRBV9; CDR3 length: 11; CDR3 protein: CASREGNTIYF
J gene: TRBJ2-2; V gene: TRBV11-3; CDR3 length: 17; CDR3 protein: CASSLGTAGKNSGELFF
J gene: TRBJ2-2; V gene: TRBV20-1; CDR3 length: 13; CDR3 protein: CSARRGGTGELFF
J gene: TRBJ1-1; V gene: TRBV25-1; CDR3 length: 15; CDR3 protein: CASSGNRGRNTEAFF
J gene: TRBJ2-3; V gene: TRBV12-3/TRBV12-4; CDR3 length: 15; CDR3 protein: CASSRYGIGTDTQYF
J gene: TRBJ2-7; V gene: TRBV9; CDR3 length: 15; CDR3 protein: CASSVVEATGGEQYF
J gene: TRBJ2-5; V gene: TRBV28; CDR3 length: 15; CDR3 protein: CASSLWREGRETQYF
J gene: TRBJ2-2; V gene: TRBV9; CDR3 length: 14; CDR3 protein: CASSPVGVAGELFF
J gene: TRBJ2-1; V gene: TRBV12-3/TRBV12-4; CDR3 length: 19; CDR3 protein: CASSGQLRGLLSTYNEQFF
J gene: TRBJ2-7; V gene: TRBV20-1; CDR3 length: 14; CDR3 protein: CSARMRDRSYEQYF
J gene: TRBJ2-2; V gene: TRBV5-5; CDR3 length: 14; CDR3 protein: CASSKGPNTGELFF
J gene: TRBJ2-1; V gene: TRBV5-1; CDR3 length: 16; CDR3 protein: CASSLALAGQYNEQFF
J gene: TRBJ1-1; V gene: TRBV7-9; CDR3 length: 14; CDR3 protein: CASTAHRQDTEAFF
J gene: TRBJ2-1; V gene: TRBV29-1; CDR3 length: 13; CDR3 protein: CSVYRGVYNEQFF
J gene: TRBJ2-7; V gene: TRBV11-2; CDR3 length: 14; CDR3 protein: CASSLVASVYEQYF
J gene: TRBJ2-5; V gene: TRBV3-1; CDR3 length: 17; CDR3 protein: CASSQDPAGGFEETQYF
J gene: TRBJ2-6; V gene: TRBV28; CDR3 length: 14; CDR3 protein: CATTLGSGANVLTF
J gene: TRBJ2-3; V gene: TRBV12-3/TRBV12-4; CDR3 length: 14; CDR3 protein: CASSIGTSGYTQYF
J gene: TRBJ2-7; V gene: TRBV5-5; CDR3 length: 14; CDR3 protein: CASSLVISGAEQYF
J gene: TRBJ2-3; V gene: TRBV2; CDR3 length: 14; CDR3 protein: CASSVRVGTDTQYF
J gene: TRBJ2-1; V gene: TRBV11-1; CDR3 length: 15; CDR3 protein: CASSFGVAGYNEQFF
J gene: TRBJ2-5; V gene: TRBV7-2; CDR3 length: 15; CDR3 protein: CASSLDAQLQETQYF
J gene: TRBJ2-3; V gene: TRBV9; CDR3 length: 14; CDR3 protein: CASSVSADTDTQYF
J gene: TRBJ1-6; V gene: TRBV6-1; CDR3 length: 15; CDR3 protein: CASSESDRGHSPLHF
J gene: TRBJ2-2; V gene: TRBV6-1; CDR3 length: 13; CDR3 protein: CASSTWNTGELFF
J gene: TRBJ2-1; V gene: TRBV20-1; CDR3 length: 15; CDR3 protein: CSARQGSSSYNEQFF
J gene: TRBJ2-1; V gene: TRBV6-4; CDR3 length: 13; CDR3 protein: CASSDQMWSEQFF
J gene: TRBJ1-3; V gene: TRBV7-6; CDR3 length: 15; CDR3 protein: CASSLAPGAANTIYF
J gene: TRBJ2-3; V gene: TRBV5-1; CDR3 length: 13; CDR3 protein: CASSSQFTDTQYF
J gene: TRBJ1-1; V gene: TRBV5-1; CDR3 length: 14; CDR3 protein: CASSLRRDNTEAFF
J gene: TRBJ1-1; V gene: TRBV5-1; CDR3 length: 15; CDR3 protein: CASSLGQGGYTEAFF
J gene: TRBJ2-2; V gene: TRBV6-1; CDR3 length: 11; CDR3 protein: CALRNTGELFF
J gene: TRBJ2-3; V gene: TRBV9; CDR3 length: 17; CDR3 protein: CASSVAARLAVTDTQYF
J gene: TRBJ1-1; V gene: TRBV27; CDR3 length: 12; CDR3 protein: CASSLPTGEAFF
J gene: TRBJ2-1; V gene: TRBV2; CDR3 length: 12; CDR3 protein: CASKRGYNEQFF
J gene: TRBJ2-7; V gene: TRBV3-1; CDR3 length: 16; CDR3 protein: CASSQDPGTGVAEQYF
J gene: TRBJ1-4; V gene: TRBV12-3/TRBV12-4; CDR3 length: 14; CDR3 protein: CASTPAGMNEKLFF
J gene: TRBJ2-3; V gene: TRBV10-3; CDR3 length: 17; CDR3 protein: CATAPGREVSAHDTQYF
J gene: TRBJ2-1; V gene: TRBV3-1; CDR3 length: 16; CDR3 protein: CASSQDPGLGGNEQFF
J gene: TRBJ1-5; V gene: TRBV24-1; CDR3 length: 14; CDR3 protein: CATQGGQPNQPQHF
J gene: TRBJ1-1; V gene: TRBV25-1; CDR3 length: 13; CDR3 protein: CASSESGTAEAFF
J gene: TRBJ2-1; V gene: TRBV5-1; CDR3 length: 15; CDR3 protein: CASSSLAGVSSEQFF
J gene: TRBJ1-1; V gene: TRBV20-1; CDR3 length: 15; CDR3 protein: CSARGGTGLWTEAFF
J gene: TRBJ2-3; V gene: TRBV20-1; CDR3 length: 13; CDR3 protein: CSASERNTDTQYF
J gene: NA; V gene: TRBV6-6; CDR3 length: 11; CDR3 protein: CASSRPLDLHF
J gene: TRBJ1-2; V gene: TRBV25-1; CDR3 length: 14; CDR3 protein: CASSEPGKSYGYTF
J gene: TRBJ2-3; V gene: TRBV9; CDR3 length: 16; CDR3 protein: CASSVGGEFGTDTQYF
J gene: TRBJ2-2; V gene: TRBV18; CDR3 length: 15; CDR3 protein: CASSPGGHRTGELFF
J gene: TRBJ2-3; V gene: TRBV7-9; CDR3 length: 15; CDR3 protein: CASSLAGGAVDTQYF
J gene: TRBJ1-1; V gene: TRBV29-1; CDR3 length: 12; CDR3 protein: CSVATLNTEAFF
J gene: TRBJ2-7; V gene: TRBV29-1; CDR3 length: 11; CDR3 protein: CSVVSYYEQYF
J gene: TRBJ2-7; V gene: TRBV20-1; CDR3 length: 15; CDR3 protein: CSARDGASGSGEQYF
J gene: TRBJ2-1; V gene: TRBV11-2; CDR3 length: 18; CDR3 protein: CASSWGLAGGLEHNEQFF
J gene: TRBJ2-2; V gene: TRBV5-1; CDR3 length: 11; CDR3 protein: CASSLMGELFF